The entry below gives a single TCR beta chain sequence along with its context. Germline lookup yields CDR1 MNHNS and CDR2 SASEGT. The CDR3 runs 15 residues. V was cut by 2 bases and J by 4 bases, with 13 bases left in between. This sample was included in a study of blood T cell repertoires in COVID-19. Clones were read by immunoSEQ multiplex PCR, and TCRdb kept only the in-frame ones, dropping some. The sample has 100,000 or so clones; about four fifths are singletons. Specimen: peripheral blood. The receptor's source is a human donor in a cohort sampled during active COVID-19. The V and J genes are TRBV6-1 and TRBJ2-3, with a weak D call TRBD2 (6 bases). In DNA, the CDR3 is TGTGCCAGCAGTGAACGTTTGGGGGGTCCAGATACGCAGTATTTT. Residues: CASSERLGGPDTQYF.